This is a list of T cell receptor beta chains from one sample in a study of CD4 T cells in relation to SARS-CoV-2 and coronaviruses. Sequencing was performed with immunoSEQ multiplex PCR; in TCRdb, only in-frame clones are kept and a portion is missing. The sample lists about 20,000 clones, 65% to 80% occurring once. Antigens for these TCRs are unknown. Sequencing used CD4+ T cells from PBMCs, cultured in vitro. The receptors were gathered from a human donor in good health. Both conserved end residues are part of each CDR3. Fields, in order: D gene, V gene, clone size, J gene, CDR3 protein, CDR3 DNA. The D gene is left open where the match is weak. A clone size is listed for some rows: how often the clone was seen (once, few, many), or a class if it is expanded.

-,TRBV6-2/TRBV6-3,-,TRBJ1-3,CASSYSSGNTIYF,TGTGCCAGCAGTTACTCGAGCGGAAACACCATATATTTT
-,TRBV3-1/TRBV3-2,-,TRBJ2-5,CASSQDPAGNQETQYF,TGTGCCAGCAGCCAAGATCCGGCAGGGAATCAAGAGACCCAGTACTTC
-,TRBV2,-,TRBJ2-7,CAGGGFGYEQYF,TGTGCAGGAGGGGGGTTCGGGTACGAGCAGTACTTC
TRBD2,TRBV12-5,-,TRBJ2-7,CASGFFPAGGWYEQYF,TGTGCTAGTGGTTTTTTCCCAGCGGGAGGGTGGTACGAGCAGTACTTC
TRBD1,TRBV19,-,TRBJ2-7,CASSTGDRGRSYEQYF,TGTGCCAGTAGTACGGGAGACAGGGGAAGATCCTACGAGCAGTACTTC
TRBD2,TRBV10-1,few,TRBJ2-1,CASSLAGDGREQFF,TGCGCCAGCAGTCTAGCGGGAGACGGGCGTGAGCAGTTCTTC
-,TRBV11-2,-,TRBJ2-5,CASSPQRVGKQETQYF,TGTGCCAGCAGCCCCCAGCGGGTCGGGAAGCAAGAGACCCAGTACTTC
-,TRBV5-8,-,TRBJ1-6,CASSLAPQGPLHF,TGTGCCAGCAGCTTGGCCCCACAGGGACCCCTCCACTTT
TRBD1,TRBV2,-,TRBJ1-2,CASSERDRPSYGYTF,TGTGCCAGCAGTGAGAGGGACAGGCCTTCTTATGGCTACACCTTC
TRBD1,TRBV28,-,TRBJ1-3,CASSRGQGLTGNTIYF,TGTGCCAGCAGCCGGGGACAGGGTCTAACTGGAAACACCATATATTTT
-,TRBV27,-,TRBJ1-3,CASSDLGSSHSGNTIYF,TGTGCCAGCAGTGACTTGGGCAGCTCTCACTCTGGAAACACCATATATTTT
-,TRBV19,-,TRBJ2-5,CASSIGGQQETQYF,TGTGCCAGTAGTATAGGTGGGCAGCAAGAGACCCAGTACTTC
-,TRBV7-9,-,TRBJ1-1,CASSPRGGTEAFF,TGTGCCAGCAGCCCACGGGGGGGAACTGAAGCTTTCTTT
-,TRBV15,-,TRBJ2-6,CATSRDLRGDGANVLTF,TGTGCCACCAGCAGAGATCTGAGGGGCGATGGGGCCAACGTCCTGACTTTC
-,TRBV12-3/TRBV12-4,-,TRBJ2-3,CASSPGYPDTQYF,TGTGCCAGCAGTCCAGGGTACCCAGATACGCAGTATTTT
-,TRBV3-1/TRBV3-2,-,TRBJ1-2,CASSQDQLSRGYTF,TGTGCCAGCAGCCAAGATCAGCTGAGCCGAGGCTACACCTTC
TRBD1,TRBV5-1,-,TRBJ1-1,CASSLAGTGREVTEAFF,TGCGCCAGCAGCTTGGCCGGGACAGGGAGAGAGGTGACTGAAGCTTTCTTT
-,TRBV19,-,TRBJ1-1,CASSIGSGARNTEAFF,TGTGCCAGTAGTATAGGTTCGGGGGCGCGGAACACTGAAGCTTTCTTT
-,TRBV12-5,-,TRBJ1-1,CASGLGTPTEAFF,TGTGCTAGTGGTTTAGGGACCCCAACAGAGGCTTTCTTT
TRBD1,TRBV10-2,-,TRBJ2-1,CATGQAANEQFF,TGCGCCACCGGACAGGCGGCCAATGAGCAGTTCTTC
-,TRBV2,once,TRBJ1-1,CASSTARNTEAFF,TGTGCCAGCTCAACCGCCAGGAACACTGAAGCTTTCTTT
-,TRBV2,few,TRBJ1-2,CASSPLPRGGLYGYTF,TGTGCCAGCAGCCCGCTCCCCCGGGGCGGGTTGTATGGCTACACCTTC
-,TRBV6-5,-,TRBJ1-1,CASSLQGDTEAFF,TGTGCCAGCAGTTTACAGGGTGACACTGAAGCTTTCTTT
-,TRBV11-2,-,TRBJ2-1,CASSFETAYNEQFF,TGTGCCAGCAGCTTCGAGACTGCCTACAATGAGCAGTTCTTC
TRBD1,TRBV15,-,TRBJ1-4,CATSRGGQGSEKLFF,TGTGCCACCAGCAGAGGGGGACAGGGATCCGAAAAACTGTTTTTT
-,TRBV19,-,TRBJ1-5,CASIEGGGNQPQHF,TGTGCCAGTATAGAGGGGGGTGGCAATCAGCCCCAGCATTTT
TRBD2,TRBV19,-,TRBJ2-1,CASSKGFTAGGNNEQFF,TGTGCCAGTAGTAAAGGTTTTACAGCGGGAGGGAACAATGAGCAGTTCTTC
TRBD2,TRBV3-1/TRBV3-2,medium-sized,TRBJ2-1,CASSQGLGRNNEQFF,TGTGCCAGCAGCCAGGGACTAGGGAGAAACAATGAGCAGTTCTTC
-,TRBV18,-,TRBJ2-5,CASSPGTDQVQYF,TGTGCCAGCTCACCAGGGACGGATCAGGTGCAGTACTTC
TRBD1,TRBV7-8,few,TRBJ1-4,CASKDRGHEKLFF,TGTGCCAGCAAGGACAGGGGGCATGAAAAACTGTTTTTT
-,TRBV5-1,-,TRBJ2-6,CASSWVPPRAGANVLTF,TGCGCCAGCAGCTGGGTACCACCCCGGGCTGGGGCCAACGTCCTGACTTTC
-,TRBV7-2,-,TRBJ1-6,CASSLGTDNSPLHF,TGTGCCAGCAGCTTAGGGACAGATAATTCACCCCTCCACTTT
-,TRBV6-6,-,TRBJ2-7,CASSSSVYEQYF,TGTGCCAGCAGTTCCTCGGTCTACGAGCAGTACTTC